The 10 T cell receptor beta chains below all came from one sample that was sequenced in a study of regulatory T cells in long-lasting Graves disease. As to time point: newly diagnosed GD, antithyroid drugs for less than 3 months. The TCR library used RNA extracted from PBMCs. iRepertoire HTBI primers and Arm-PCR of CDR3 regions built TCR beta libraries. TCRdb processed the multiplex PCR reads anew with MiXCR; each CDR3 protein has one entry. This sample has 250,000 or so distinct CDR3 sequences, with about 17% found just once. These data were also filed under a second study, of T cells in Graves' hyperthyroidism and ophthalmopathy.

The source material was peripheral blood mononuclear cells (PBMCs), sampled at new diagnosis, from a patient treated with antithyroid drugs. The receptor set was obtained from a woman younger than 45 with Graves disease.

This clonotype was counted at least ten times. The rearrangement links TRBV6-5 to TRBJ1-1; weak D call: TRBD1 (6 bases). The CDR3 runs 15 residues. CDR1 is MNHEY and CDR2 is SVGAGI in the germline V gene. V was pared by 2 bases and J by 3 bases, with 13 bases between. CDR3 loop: CASSYLRGLDTEAFF. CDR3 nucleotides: TGTGCCAGCAGTTACCTCAGGGGTTTAGACACTGAAGCTTTCTTT.

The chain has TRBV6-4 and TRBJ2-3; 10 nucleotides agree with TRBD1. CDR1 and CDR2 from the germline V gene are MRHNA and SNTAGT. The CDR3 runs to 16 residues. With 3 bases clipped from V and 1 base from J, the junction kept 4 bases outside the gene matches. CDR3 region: CASSDSTGGGTDTQYF. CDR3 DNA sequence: TGTGCCAGCAGTGATTCGACAGGGGGCGGCACAGATACGCAGTATTTT.

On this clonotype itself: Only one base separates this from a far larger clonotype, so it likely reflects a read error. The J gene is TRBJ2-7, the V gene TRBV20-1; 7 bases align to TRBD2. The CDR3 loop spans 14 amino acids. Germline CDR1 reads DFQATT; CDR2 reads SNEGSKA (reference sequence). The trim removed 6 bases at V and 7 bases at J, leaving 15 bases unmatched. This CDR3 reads CSAPKSGASNEQYF. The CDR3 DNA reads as TGCAGTGCCCCCAAGAGCGGGGCTTCCAATGAGCAGTACTTC.

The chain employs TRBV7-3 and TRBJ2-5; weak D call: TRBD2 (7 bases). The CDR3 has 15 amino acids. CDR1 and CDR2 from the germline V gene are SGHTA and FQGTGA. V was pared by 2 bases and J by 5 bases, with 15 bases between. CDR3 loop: CASSLGIGGAETQYF. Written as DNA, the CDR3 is TGTGCCAGCAGCTTAGGCATAGGGGGGGCCGAGACCCAGTACTTC.

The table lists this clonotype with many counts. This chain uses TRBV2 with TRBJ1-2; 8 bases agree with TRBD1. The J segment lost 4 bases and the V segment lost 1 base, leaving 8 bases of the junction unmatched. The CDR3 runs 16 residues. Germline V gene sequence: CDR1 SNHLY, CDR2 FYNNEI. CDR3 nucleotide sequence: TGTGCCAGCAGTGAAGTCCGGACAGGGAGTAGCTATGGCTACACCTTC. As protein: CASSEVRTGSSYGYTF.

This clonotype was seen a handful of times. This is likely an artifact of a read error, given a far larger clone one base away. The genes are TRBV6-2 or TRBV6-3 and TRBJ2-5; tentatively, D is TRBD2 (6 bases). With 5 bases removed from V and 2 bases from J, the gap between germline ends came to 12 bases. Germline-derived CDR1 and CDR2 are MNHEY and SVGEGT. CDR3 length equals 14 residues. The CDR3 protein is CASSVTSTQETQYF. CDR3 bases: TGTGCCAGCAGTGTAACTAGCACGCAAGAGACCCAGTACTTC.

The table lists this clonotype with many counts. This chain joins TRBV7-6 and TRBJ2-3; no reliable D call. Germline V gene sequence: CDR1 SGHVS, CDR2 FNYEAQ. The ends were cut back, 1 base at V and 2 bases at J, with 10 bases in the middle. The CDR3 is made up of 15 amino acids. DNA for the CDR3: TGTGCCAGCAGCTTAGTAATCGCTCCCACAGATACGCAGTATTTT. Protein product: CASSLVIAPTDTQYF.

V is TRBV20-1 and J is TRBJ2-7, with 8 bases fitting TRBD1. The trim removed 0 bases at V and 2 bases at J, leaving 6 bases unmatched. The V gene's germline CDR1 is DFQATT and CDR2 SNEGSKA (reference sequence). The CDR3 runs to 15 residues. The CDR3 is CSARDGTGITYEQYF. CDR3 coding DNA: TGCAGTGCTAGAGATGGGACAGGAATCACCTACGAGCAGTACTTC.

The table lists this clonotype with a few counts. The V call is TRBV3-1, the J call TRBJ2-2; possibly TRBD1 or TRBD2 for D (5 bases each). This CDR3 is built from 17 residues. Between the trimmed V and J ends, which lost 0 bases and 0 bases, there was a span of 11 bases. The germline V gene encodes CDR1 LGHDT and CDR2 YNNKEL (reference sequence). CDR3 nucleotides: TGTGCCAGCAGCCAAGATCTAAGGGGACCGAACACCGGGGAGCTGTTTTTT. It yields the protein CASSQDLRGPNTGELFF.

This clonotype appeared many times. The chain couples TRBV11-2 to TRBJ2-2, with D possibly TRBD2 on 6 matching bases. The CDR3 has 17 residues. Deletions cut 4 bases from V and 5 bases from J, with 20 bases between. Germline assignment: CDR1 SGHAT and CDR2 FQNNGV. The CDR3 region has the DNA TGTGCCAGCAGCTCTAAGACTAGTACGCCGATTACCGGGGAGCTGTTTTTT. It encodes CASSSKTSTPITGELFF.